Below, 24 T cell receptor beta chains from the same sample are listed, as sequenced in a study of T cell changes during pregnancy in multiple sclerosis. The assay was immunoSEQ multiplex PCR, and TCRdb's table has in-frame clones only and misses some. This table has roughly 75,000 clones, 85% to 95% appearing once. Sequenced here: peripheral blood, sampled in the third trimester of pregnancy. The source is a female donor in good health, enrolled as a control in a pregnancy study.

The rearrangement links TRBV27 to TRBJ2-1; 8 bases map to TRBD1. In germline, CDR1 is MNHEY, CDR2 SMNVEV (reference sequence). This CDR3 contains 14 residues. V trimming: 6 bases; J trimming: 6 bases; junction bases outside the gene matches: 7. CDR3 residues: CASSFQGASNEQFF. As DNA, the CDR3 is TGTGCCAGCAGCTTCCAGGGGGCAAGCAATGAGCAGTTCTTC.

This chain joins TRBV7-9 and TRBJ1-4; TRBD1 aligns across 7 bases. Trimming removed 5 bases from V and 3 bases from J; junction bases left unmatched: 3. The germline V gene has CDR1 SEHNR and CDR2 FQNEAQ (reference sequence). This CDR3 has 14 amino acids. The CDR3 DNA reads as TGTGCCAGCAGCCCGGGACAGCCTAATGAAAAACTGTTTTTT. It translates to CASSPGQPNEKLFF. Based on the CDR3 plus reference TRBV7-9 and TRBJ1-4, the full variable domain is DTGVSQNPRHKITKRGQNVTFRCDPISEHNRLYWYRQTLGQGPEFLTYFQNEAQLEKSRLLSDRFSAERPKGSFSTLEIQRTEQGDSAMYLCASSPGQPNEKLFFGSGTQLSVL.

This sequence joins TRBV9 and TRBJ2-7, with TRBD1 matching over 9 bases. The trim removed 4 bases at V and 1 base at J, leaving 12 bases unmatched. Germline assignment: CDR1 SGDLS and CDR2 YYNGEE. This CDR3 is built from 17 residues. The CDR3 here is CASSSGTGLQQSYEQYF. For the CDR3, the DNA is TGTGCCAGCAGCTCCGGGACAGGGCTTCAACAATCCTACGAGCAGTACTTC.

Here the CDR3 reads CASTYGGLTGELFF. The CDR3 coding sequence is TGTGCCAGCACCTATGGGGGCCTAACCGGGGAGCTGTTTTTT. This chain connects TRBV27 to TRBJ2-2, with D possibly TRBD1 on 6 matching bases. Germline CDR1 is MNHEY and CDR2 is SMNVEV (reference sequence). V lost 7 bases and J lost 5, with 14 bases in between. This CDR3 is 14 amino acids long.

The chain employs TRBV2 and TRBJ1-1; a possible D gene is TRBD1 (5 bases). V lost 6 bases and J lost 9, with 23 bases in between. Germline assignment: CDR1 SNHLY and CDR2 FYNNEI. This CDR3 has 15 residues. The CDR3 reads CASSPQELTGGKAFF. Written as DNA, the CDR3 is TGTGCCAGCAGCCCCCAAGAGCTGACGGGGGGAAAAGCTTTCTTT. Using reference TRBV2 and TRBJ1-1 for the parts outside the CDR3, the full variable domain is EPEVTQTPSHQVTQMGQEVILRCVPISNHLYFYWYRQILGQKVEFLVSFYNNEISEKSEIFDDQFSVERPDGSNFTLKIRSTKLEDSAMYFCASSPQELTGGKAFFGQGTRLTVV.

V is TRBV9 and J is TRBJ1-4; tentative D call: TRBD1 (5 bases). This CDR3 is built from 15 residues. V gave up 0 bases and J gave up 7 bases, with 13 bases separating them. Germline CDR1 is SGDLS and CDR2 is YYNGEE. The CDR3 sequence: CASSVVAGRAEKLFF. In nucleotides, the CDR3 is TGTGCCAGCAGCGTAGTAGCTGGCAGGGCTGAAAAACTGTTTTTT.

The chain combines TRBV18 with TRBJ2-1, with 13 bases matching TRBD2. With V trimmed by 6 bases and J by 15 bases, 8 bases remained unmatched. This CDR3 contains 13 residues. Germline V gives CDR1 KGHSH, CDR2 LQKENI. CDR3 nucleotide sequence: TGTGCCAGCTCCCTCGGGACTAGCGGGATCCGGTTCTTC. Protein product: CASSLGTSGIRFF. The whole variable domain, remainder taken from reference TRBV18 and TRBJ2-1, is NAGVMQNPRHLVRRRGQEARLRCSPMKGHSHVYWYRQLPEEGLKFMVYLQKENIIDESGMPKERFSAEFPKEGPSILRIQQVVRGDSAAYFCASSLGTSGIRFFGPGTRLTVL.

The rearrangement joins TRBV10-3 to TRBJ2-7; D possibly corresponds to TRBD2 (5 bases). There are 13 residues in the CDR3. Germline lookup yields CDR1 ENHRY and CDR2 SYGVKD. V gave up 7 bases and J gave up 0 bases, with 10 bases separating them. For the CDR3, the DNA is TGTGCCATCATGGAGGCGGACTCCTACGAGCAGTACTTC. It yields the protein CAIMEADSYEQYF.

V is TRBV27 and J is TRBJ2-7; TRBD1 agrees at 11 bases. CDR1 and CDR2 (germline): MNHEY, SMNVEV (reference sequence). This CDR3 spans 12 amino acids. V dropped 8 bases and J dropped 4; count of bases not matched to a gene: 1. Here the CDR3 reads CASWDRGYEQYF. In DNA form, the CDR3 reads TGTGCCAGCTGGGACAGGGGGTACGAGCAGTACTTC.

The chain combines TRBV25-1 with TRBJ1-1; TRBD1 agrees at 9 bases. CDR3 length: 13 residues. J lost 1 base, V lost 6 bases, and 0 bases had no gene match. Germline assignment: CDR1 MGHDK and CDR2 SYGVNS. The CDR3, as DNA: TGTGCCAGCAGGGGACAGGGGAACACTGAAGCTTTCTTT. It codes for CASRGQGNTEAFF.

The chain uses TRBV5-1 and TRBJ2-5, with a possible D match to TRBD2 (6 bases). Germline CDR1 is SGHRS and CDR2 is YFSETQ. V was pared by 4 bases and J by 0 bases, with 22 bases between. The CDR3 is 18 residues long. CDR3 in amino acids: CASSGGGKASGDQETQYF. CDR3 nucleotides: TGCGCCAGCAGCGGTGGGGGGAAGGCAAGTGGGGACCAAGAGACCCAGTACTTC.

V is TRBV29-1 and J is TRBJ2-7; the match to TRBD2 covers 7 bases. The CDR3 is made up of 15 amino acids. V lost 0 bases to trimming and J lost 9 bases; unmatched junction nucleotides: 14. Germline loops: CDR1 SQVTM, CDR2 ANQGSEA. CDR3 in amino acids: CSVEDTPDGPGGQYF. As DNA, the CDR3 is TGCAGCGTTGAAGACACCCCGGACGGACCGGGGGGGCAGTACTTC.

This clone was seen a single time. The chain employs TRBV21-1 and TRBJ1-6; TRBD1 is the table's D call and was not checked against the DNA. TRBV21-1 is an annotated pseudogene. CDR3 length: 16 residues. The CDR3 DNA sequence: TGTGCCCGAGACCAAATTTCAGGCTCCTATAATTCACCCCTCCACTTT. Translating it yields CARDQISGSYNSPLHF.

The chain carries TRBV10-1 and TRBJ2-7, with 12 bases matching TRBD2. V shed 4 bases and J 5 bases; nucleotides not matched to a gene: 9. This CDR3 is built from 16 residues. The germline CDR1 and CDR2 sequences are WNHNN and SYGVQD (reference sequence). CDR3 bases: TGCGCCAGCAGTGCCTCCGAGGCTAGCGGGAGGGACGAGCAGTACTTC. Protein sequence: CASSASEASGRDEQYF.

In this sample, this clone turned up once. This chain uses TRBV19 with TRBJ2-4, with D perhaps TRBD2 (6 bases). V shed 4 bases and J shed 6 bases, with 19 bases lying between them. The CDR3 covers 16 residues. CDR1 is LNHDA and CDR2 is SQIVND in the germline V gene (reference sequence). Here the CDR3 DNA reads TGTGCCAGTAGTAGCCAGGGACGGGCGGAGGGAAACATTCAGTACTTC. Its translation is CASSSQGRAEGNIQYF.

CDR3 in amino acids: CASRPRDRVYGYTF. Here the CDR3 DNA reads TGTGCCAGCAGGCCCCGGGACAGGGTCTATGGCTACACCTTC. The chain joins TRBV2 to TRBJ1-2; TRBD1 agrees at 9 bases. The CDR3 totals 14 residues. V was clipped by 6 bases and J by 4 bases; unmatched bases: 6. Germline V gene data show CDR1 as SNHLY and CDR2 as FYNNEI.

This chain links TRBV4-1 with TRBJ2-7; TRBD1 matches at 10 bases. Per the germline V gene, CDR1 is MGHRA and CDR2 is YSYEKL. This CDR3 has 19 residues. V lost 4 bases to trimming and J lost 3 bases; unmatched junction nucleotides: 18. The CDR3 loop is CASSRHPGDSGQGIYEQYF. DNA of the CDR3: TGCGCCAGCAGCCGACACCCCGGCGATTCGGGACAGGGGATCTACGAGCAGTACTTC.

This chain connects TRBV11-3 to TRBJ2-1; 8 bases align to TRBD2. The J segment lost 2 bases and the V segment lost 3 bases, leaving 3 bases of the junction unmatched. This CDR3 is 15 amino acids long. From germline, CDR1 is SGHNT and CDR2 YENEEA. The CDR3 nucleotides are TGTGCCAGCAGCTTCGGGGGGGCGGCCTACAATGAGCAGTTCTTC. It codes for CASSFGGAAYNEQFF.

This clone was picked up a small number of times. The J gene is TRBJ1-2, the V gene TRBV7-9, with D perhaps TRBD1 (5 bases). V dropped 2 bases and J dropped 4 bases, with 17 bases sitting between them. The germline V gene has CDR1 SEHNR and CDR2 FQNEAQ (reference sequence). The CDR3 is 16 residues long. The CDR3 sequence: CASSLRGYGVSYGYTF. The CDR3 nucleotides are TGTGCCAGCAGCTTAAGGGGTTATGGGGTATCCTATGGCTACACCTTC.

The chain combines TRBV7-3 with TRBJ1-4; possibly TRBD1 for D (6 bases). V lost 5 bases to trimming and J lost 3 bases, with 7 bases between them. The CDR3 extends over 13 amino acids. The germline CDR1 and CDR2 sequences are SGHTA and FQGTGA. CDR3: CASSAGANEKLFF. In DNA form, the CDR3 reads TGTGCCAGCAGCGCAGGGGCTAATGAAAAACTGTTTTTT.

V usage is TRBV27 and J usage is TRBJ2-1, with TRBD2 matching over 9 bases. V lost 2 bases to trimming and J lost 6 bases; unmatched junction nucleotides: 5. Germline V CDR1 and CDR2: MNHEY, SMNVEV (reference sequence). The CDR3 covers 15 residues. The CDR3 sequence is CASSLLAGPGNEQFF. The CDR3 DNA reads as TGTGCCAGCAGTTTACTAGCGGGGCCTGGCAATGAGCAGTTCTTC.

This clone was seen only once. This chain links TRBV2 with TRBJ2-7; D might be TRBD2 (6 bases). V was trimmed by 10 bases and J by 5 bases, leaving 15 bases between them. The germline CDR1 and CDR2 sequences are SNHLY and FYNNEI. The CDR3 length is 12 residues. DNA of the CDR3: TGTGCCACCGTCCGATCGGGGGACGAGCAGTACTTC. Translation: CATVRSGDEQYF.

V usage is TRBV20-1 and J usage is TRBJ2-7; 9 bases fit TRBD2. The junction had 4 bases not matched to a gene; V was cut back by 6 bases and J by 7 bases. This CDR3 contains 11 residues. Germline assignment: CDR1 DFQATT and CDR2 SNEGSKA (reference sequence). The DNA for the CDR3 is TGCAGTGCGCTCCTAGCGGGGGAGCAGTACTTC. It encodes CSALLAGEQYF.

V is TRBV5-1 and J is TRBJ2-2; D is possibly TRBD1 (6 bases). The CDR3 sequence is 16 residues long. Germline V gives CDR1 SGHRS, CDR2 YFSETQ. V was trimmed by 1 base and J by 3 bases, leaving 13 bases between them. CDR3 DNA: TGCGCCAGCAGCTTGTCGTGGGGGCCAGACACCGGGGAGCTGTTTTTT. The encoded protein is CASSLSWGPDTGELFF.